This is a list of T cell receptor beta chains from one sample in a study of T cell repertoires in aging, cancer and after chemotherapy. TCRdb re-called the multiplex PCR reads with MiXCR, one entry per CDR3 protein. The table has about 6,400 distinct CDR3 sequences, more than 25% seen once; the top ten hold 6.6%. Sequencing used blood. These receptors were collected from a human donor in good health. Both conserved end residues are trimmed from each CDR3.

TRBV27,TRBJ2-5,ASSPLGKGLEGETQY
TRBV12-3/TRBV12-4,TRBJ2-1,ASINGRAASYNEQF
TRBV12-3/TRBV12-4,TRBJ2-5,ASTWGGEETQY
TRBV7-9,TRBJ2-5,ASSLSPAKETQY
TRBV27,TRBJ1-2,ASSTPPHYGYT
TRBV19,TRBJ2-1,ASKAGSSYNEQF
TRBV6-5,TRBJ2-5,ASSYSRLAPIQY
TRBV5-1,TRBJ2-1,ASSLAGDEQF
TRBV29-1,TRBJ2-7,SVDKEGSSYEQY
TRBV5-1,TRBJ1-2,ASSLTPDGYT